The 30 T cell receptor beta chains in this list originate from one sample, sequenced in a study of T cell repertoires in breast cancer. The expanded emulsion RT-PCR method captured paired alpha and beta chains from CD8+ T cells. During the second nested PCR, blocking oligonucleotides suppressed genes that were not paired. TCRdb reprocessed the emulsion pairing reads with MiXCR, giving one entry per CDR3 protein. The table records roughly 40,000 distinct CDR3 sequences, around 45% of them present only once. Material for sequencing was CD8+ T cells. These receptors all come from a pool of human donors with breast cancer or a healthy control (not recorded which).

The rearrangement uses TRBV7-3 and TRBJ1-1; TRBD1 matches 9 bases. CDR1 is SGHTA and CDR2 is FQGTGA in the germline V gene. The CDR3 runs to 16 residues. V was clipped by 1 base and J by 4 bases; unmatched bases: 7. The CDR3 sequence: CASSLRPQGQGTEAFF. CDR3 sequence (DNA): TGTGCCAGCAGCTTAAGACCACAGGGACAGGGCACTGAAGCTTTCTTT.

To note about this clonotype: The final CDR3 position lacks the conserved phenylalanine or tryptophan, pointing to a likely read error. The gene calls are TRBV6-1 and TRBJ2-1; no clear D gene. Germline V CDR1 and CDR2: MNHNS, SASEGT. With 4 bases removed from V and 2 bases from J, the gap between germline ends came to 9 bases. The CDR3 consists of 14 residues. CDR3 loop: CASSAALAYNEQFS. The CDR3 coding sequence is TGTGCCAGCAGTGCCGCGTTAGCCTACAATGAGCAGTTCTCC.

This clonotype was observed a few times. This chain connects TRBV20-1 to TRBJ1-5; 8 bases align to TRBD1. The trim removed 6 bases at V and 7 bases at J, leaving 5 bases unmatched. The CDR3 has 12 amino acids. The germline gives CDR1 DFQATT, CDR2 SNEGSKA (reference sequence). CDR3 coding DNA: TGCAGTGCCGAACAGGGGGGACAGCCCCAGCATTTT. Translation gives CSAEQGGQPQHF.

This chain links TRBV12-3 or TRBV12-4 with TRBJ2-4; maybe TRBD2 (6 bases). V shed 3 bases and J shed 1 base, with 13 bases lying between them. The CDR3 runs to 16 residues. The CDR3 nucleotides are TGTGCCAGCAGTTTTGGAGGGGCCGTGGCCAAAAACATTCAGTACTTC. Translation: CASSFGGAVAKNIQYF.

This clonotype came up a few times. This chain links TRBV27 with TRBJ2-5, with D unresolved. V was pared by 6 bases and J by 5 bases, with 16 bases between. Germline V gives CDR1 MNHEY, CDR2 SMNVEV (reference sequence). CDR3 length: 14 residues. DNA of the CDR3: TGTGCCAGCAGAACCGGATCTCCCCGTGAGACCCAGTACTTC. Translated: CASRTGSPRETQYF.

The rearrangement links TRBV5-4 to TRBJ2-3; TRBD1 is a possible D gene (6 bases). CDR1 and CDR2 (germline): SGHNT, YYREEE (reference sequence). V dropped 4 bases and J dropped 14 bases, with 17 bases sitting between them. The CDR3 contains 12 residues. The chain's CDR3 is CASSAAAGERYF. CDR3 nucleotides: TGTGCCAGCAGCGCCGCGGCAGGGGAGAGGTATTTT. The variable domain in full, with the rest retrieved from reference TRBV5-4 and TRBJ2-3, is ETGVTQSPTHLIKTRGQQVTLRCSSQSGHNTVSWYQQALGQGPQFIFQYYREEENGRGNFPPRFSGLQFPNYSSELNVNALELDDSALYLCASSAAAGERYFGPGTRLTVL.

By share, this clonotype ranks as large (0.1 to 1%). The chain employs TRBV7-8 and TRBJ1-3; possible D gene TRBD1, 6 bases. The CDR3 totals 14 residues. V dropped 3 bases and J dropped 2 bases, with 8 bases sitting between them. Germline CDR1 is SGHVS and CDR2 is FQNEAQ. CDR3 DNA: TGTGCCAGCAGCTTGGACAGTACTGGAAACACCATATATTTT. It yields the protein CASSLDSTGNTIYF.

V is TRBV6-2 or TRBV6-3 and J is TRBJ2-7; 7 bases agree with TRBD1. The junction had 8 bases not matched to a gene; V was cut back by 5 bases and J by 1 base. CDR3 length: 15 residues. Looked up from germline, CDR1 is MNHEY and CDR2 is SVGEGT. The CDR3, as DNA: TGTGCCAGCAGTCTTGACGGGACAGCTTCCTACGAGCAGTACTTC. This sequence encodes CASSLDGTASYEQYF.

V gene TRBV20-1 combines with J gene TRBJ2-7; 7 bases align to TRBD2. Germline V gives CDR1 DFQATT, CDR2 SNEGSKA (reference sequence). The CDR3 loop spans 15 amino acids. Trimming took 0 bases from V and 0 from J; bases not matched to a gene: 5. This CDR3 reads CSARDGERDSYEQYF. The CDR3 DNA reads TGCAGTGCTAGAGATGGAGAGCGGGACTCCTACGAGCAGTACTTC.

The chain links TRBV2 to TRBJ2-3, with D possibly TRBD1 on 6 matching bases. This CDR3 region has 15 residues. Germline CDR1 reads SNHLY; CDR2 reads FYNNEI. Trimming shortened V by 2 bases and J by 0 bases, and 9 bases separated the two germline ends. The CDR3 DNA sequence: TGTGCCAGCAGTGAACTGGGGGCTAGCACAGATACGCAGTATTTT. Translation gives CASSELGASTDTQYF.

About this clonotype itself: At one end, the junction sequence differs from germline, possibly due to a read error. V is TRBV7-9 and J is TRBJ1-1; no definite D call. The germline V gene has CDR1 SEHNR and CDR2 FQNEAQ (reference sequence). CDR3 length equals 14 residues. CDR3 protein: CASSLVRKNTEVFF. In nucleotides, the CDR3 is TGTGCCAGCAGCTTAGTAAGGAAGAACACTGAAGTTTTCTTT.

The V and J genes are TRBV4-2 and TRBJ1-1, with D possibly being TRBD1 (5 bases). The CDR3 totals 15 residues. Trimming removed 3 bases from V and 7 bases from J, with 18 bases in between. The germline V gene has CDR1 LGHNA and CDR2 YNFKEQ. The CDR3 DNA sequence: TGTGCCAGCAGCCAGGATGGACACGGAAACGGTGAAGCTTTCTTT. Translation gives CASSQDGHGNGEAFF.

The sample holds many counts of this clonotype. J is TRBJ1-6 and V is TRBV6-1; 10 nucleotides agree with TRBD1. This CDR3 is 15 amino acids long. J was trimmed by 9 bases and V by 6 bases; bases with no gene match: 8. The germline gives CDR1 MNHNS, CDR2 SASEGT. The CDR3 reads CASRGQGLSGSPLHF. The CDR3 coding sequence is TGTGCCAGCAGGGGACAGGGGCTCTCGGGTTCACCCCTCCACTTT.

This chain joins TRBV30 and TRBJ2-5; 11 bases are a match to TRBD2. The CDR3 spans 18 residues. Germline V lookup: CDR1 GTSNPN, CDR2 SVGIG (reference sequence). The trim removed 0 bases at V and 5 bases at J, leaving 14 bases unmatched. The chain's CDR3 is CAWSVGIIAGGPGETQYF. CDR3 DNA sequence: TGTGCCTGGAGTGTAGGGATCATAGCGGGAGGGCCAGGGGAGACCCAGTACTTC.

In the case of this clonotype: One junction end disagrees with the germline gene, perhaps due to a read error. The V gene is TRBV4-1, the J gene TRBJ1-1; no definite D call. Germline CDR1 and CDR2: MGHRA and YSYEKL. This CDR3 is 13 amino acids long. CDR3 amino acids: CASSQDSPARALF. CDR3 DNA sequence: TGCGCCAGCAGCCAAGATTCGCCAGCTCGAGCTCTCTTT.

V usage is TRBV2 and J usage is TRBJ1-5; D remains ambiguous. Germline loops: CDR1 SNHLY, CDR2 FYNNEI. The CDR3 totals 13 residues. With 6 bases removed from V and 2 bases from J, the gap between germline ends came to 8 bases. The CDR3 DNA is TGTGCCAGCAGATCGGTCCGCAATCAGCCCCAGCATTTT. Protein product: CASRSVRNQPQHF.

This chain links TRBV7-3 with TRBJ2-3; 9 bases line up with TRBD2. Per germline, CDR1 SGHTA and CDR2 FQGTGA. This CDR3 comprises 17 residues. V shed 5 bases and J 5 bases; nucleotides not matched to a gene: 14. The DNA for the CDR3 is TGTGCCAGCAGCCCCGGGGTCGCGGGGGGGTTGAGAGATACGCAGTATTTT. It encodes CASSPGVAGGLRDTQYF.

In regard to this clonotype: One end of the junction fails to match germline, which may point to a read error. The CDR3 DNA reads TGTGCCAGCAGCTTCCAGGGAAACACTGAAGCTTTCTTC. It is translated as CASSFQGNTEAFF. The V call is TRBV11-2, the J call TRBJ1-1; possible D gene TRBD1, 5 bases. Germline values: CDR1 SGHAT, CDR2 FQNNGV. This CDR3 is 13 amino acids long.

This chain links TRBV6-6 with TRBJ2-3; TRBD2 is a possible D gene (6 bases). CDR3 length equals 18 residues. Per the germline V gene, CDR1 is MNHNY and CDR2 is SVGAGI (reference sequence). V lost 0 bases and J lost 0, with 16 bases in between. The CDR3 sequence: CASSYSPLASASTDTQYF. The CDR3 coding sequence is TGTGCCAGCAGTTACTCCCCCCTGGCTAGCGCTAGCACAGATACGCAGTATTTT.

As regards this clonotype: At one end, the junction sequence differs from germline, possibly due to a read error. The chain recombines TRBV27 with TRBJ2-2; 9 bases align to TRBD2. The CDR3 sequence is 15 residues long. Germline CDR1 and CDR2: MNHEY and SMNVEV (reference sequence). The chain's CDR3 is CASSLGLAPTGKLFF. The CDR3 nucleotides read TGTGCCAGCAGCCTGGGACTAGCTCCCACCGGGAAGCTGTTTTTT.

This clonotype was seen more than once but under ten times. The chain combines TRBV6-1 with TRBJ2-3, with a possible D match to TRBD1 (6 bases). In germline, CDR1 is MNHNS, CDR2 SASEGT. Deletions cut 5 bases from V and 4 bases from J, with 13 bases between. This CDR3 spans 14 amino acids. CDR3 nucleotides: TGTGCCAGCAGTCTTAACGGACAGCCAGATACGCAGTATTTT. The encoded protein is CASSLNGQPDTQYF.

Judged by abundance, this clonotype is large. The chain combines TRBV20-1 with TRBJ1-1; 7 bases agree with TRBD1. This CDR3 is built from 14 residues. Germline-derived CDR1 and CDR2 are DFQATT and SNEGSKA (reference sequence). V trimming: 2 bases; J trimming: 6 bases; junction bases outside the gene matches: 9. In nucleotides, the CDR3 is TGCAGTGCTAGATCCGGGATAGGGGGCCCTGAAGCTTTCTTT. It encodes CSARSGIGGPEAFF.

The CDR3 region has the DNA TGTGCCAGCTCACCACTGGGACTAGCGGGAGGACAGGATGGCTCTGAGTATTTT. Residues: CASSPLGLAGGQDGSEYF. The chain links TRBV18 to TRBJ2-3; 15 bases fit TRBD2. Per germline, CDR1 KGHSH and CDR2 LQKENI. The CDR3 is made up of 18 amino acids. V lost 1 base and J lost 13; bases outside the gene matches: 15.

The V and J genes are TRBV2 and TRBJ1-6, with a tentative D call TRBD1 (5 bases). The germline CDR1 and CDR2 sequences are SNHLY and FYNNEI. The CDR3 covers 14 residues. Trimming took 5 bases from V and 5 from J, leaving 10 bases between them. CDR3 loop: CASSRRGDNSPLHF. DNA of the CDR3: TGTGCCAGCAGTCGGCGGGGGGATAATTCACCCCTCCACTTT.

Remarks on this clonotype: Sequence at one end of the junction differs from germline and may be a read error. This chain links TRBV6-1 with TRBJ2-3; 12 nucleotides match TRBD2. The V gene's germline CDR1 is MNHNS and CDR2 SASEGT. This CDR3 contains 15 residues. CDR3 in DNA: TGTGCCAGCAGTGAGACTAGCGGGGGAACAGATACGCAGGATTTT. Translated, it gives CASSETSGGTDTQDF.

In this sample, this clonotype turned up a few times. V gene TRBV7-2 combines with J gene TRBJ1-2; D remains ambiguous. The CDR3 consists of 12 residues. Per germline, CDR1 SGHTA and CDR2 FQGNSA. The V end lost 5 bases, the J end lost 6 bases, and 10 bases lay between the germline ends. The CDR3 loop is CASSRDSHGYTF. Written as DNA, the CDR3 is TGTGCCAGCAGCCGCGATTCCCATGGCTACACCTTC.

Notes on this clonotype: An end of the junction differs from the germline gene, which may be a read error. This rearrangement joins TRBV7-6 to TRBJ1-6; the D is unclear. CDR1 and CDR2 (germline): SGHVS, FNYEAQ. This CDR3 is 12 amino acids long. DNA of the CDR3: TGTGCCAGCAGCTTAGGTGATTCACTCCTCCACTTT. Protein sequence: CASSLGDSLLHF.

Concerning this clonotype: This may be a read error, as it is one base from a much larger clone. The chain links TRBV6-1 to TRBJ1-5, with unresolved D. This CDR3 is built from 14 residues. Trimming left V 2 bases short and J 9 bases short, with 14 bases between. Germline-derived CDR1 and CDR2 are MNHNS and SASEGT. CDR3 in amino acids: CASSELGRGRPQHF. In nucleotides, the CDR3 is TGTGCCAGCAGTGAATTAGGGCGCGGACGGCCCCAGCATTTT.

This clonotype was picked up a small number of times. This chain links TRBV4-1 with TRBJ1-6; D not resolved. Trimming removed 0 bases from V and 4 bases from J, with 7 bases in between. Germline CDR1 is MGHRA and CDR2 is YSYEKL. The CDR3 runs 15 residues. The CDR3 loop is CASSQEGGYNSPLHF. The CDR3 bases are TGCGCCAGCAGCCAAGAAGGAGGTTATAATTCACCCCTCCACTTT.

This clonotype was detected only a few times. The J gene is TRBJ1-3, the V gene TRBV20-1, with D perhaps matching TRBD1 (6 bases). The CDR3 totals 14 residues. V lost 4 bases and J 1 base, leaving 11 bases between the germline ends. Germline lookup yields CDR1 DFQATT and CDR2 SNEGSKA (reference sequence). The CDR3 coding sequence is TGCAGTGCTACCCGACAGGCATCTGGAAACACCATATATTTT. Encoded protein: CSATRQASGNTIYF.